Sequencing of this T cell receptor (beta chain) was carried out in a study of shared T cell receptors in the human thymus. Libraries were prepared by immunoSEQ multiplex PCR; TCRdb keeps only in-frame clonotypes and omits some of them. This sample has more than 550,000 clones; 80% to 90% occur once, and the top ten carry more than 0.008%. These records were also assigned to another study, of human thymus T cells. From that report: What appeared biased in thymic and blood repertoires was the usage of V and J genes. Thymic repertoires overlap heavily among unrelated individuals, related research has reported.

Material: thymocytes. This TCR was sampled from a girl under three years old with a congenital heart defect.

Here the CDR3 reads CSTGKSHGYTF. CDR3 DNA: TGCAGTACCGGGAAATCCCATGGCTACACCTTC. This chain uses TRBV20-1 with TRBJ1-2, with unresolved D. V was clipped by 8 bases and J by 6 bases, with 13 bases between them. This CDR3 contains 11 residues. Germline-derived CDR1 and CDR2 are DFQATT and SNEGSKA (reference sequence).